Listed here is a single TCR beta chain. The entry originates in a study of T cell changes during pregnancy in multiple sclerosis. Libraries were prepared by immunoSEQ multiplex PCR; TCRdb keeps only in-frame clonotypes and omits some of them. The sample has roughly 86,000 clones; roughly 92% are singletons. Source: peripheral blood, taken in the first trimester of pregnancy. This sequence was found in a female donor with multiple sclerosis, enrolled in a pregnancy study.

The CDR3 coding sequence is TGCGCCAGCAGCCAAGTCCCAGGCCAGAAGCAGTTCTTC. Translating it yields CASSQVPGQKQFF. V is TRBV4-1 and J is TRBJ2-1; D gene uncertain. CDR1 and CDR2 from the germline V gene are MGHRA and YSYEKL. The CDR3 contains 13 residues. V gave up 1 base and J gave up 11 bases, with 12 bases separating them.